This T cell receptor (beta chain) was sequenced during a study of shared clonotypes between healthy human individuals. The CDR3 contains 13 residues. CDR1 is KGHSH, CDR2 LQKENI, per germline. Trimming removed 1 base at V and 0 bases at J, with 3 bases between. The method was immunoSEQ multiplex PCR; TCRdb's version includes in-frame clones alone and lacks a portion of them. This sample has about 600,000 clones, with approximately 97% found just once. CD4+ cells underwent separation, giving CD45RA+ naive and CD45RA-negative memory subsets. Findings and limits, study-wide: Expectations were that clonotype sharing among donors would be affected by sequencing depth. Several donors had about 5.1% of their naive CD4 clonotypes in common. Donors were few, which limited the genetic and exposure-history diversity represented.

On this clone: What it binds is unknown. Other DNA sequences within the sample encode an identical CDR3.

The TCR originated in a woman aged 25 to 39 in good health. Sequencing was performed on naive CD4+ T cells sorted from blood. As for subset: CD45RA+ positively selected. The V gene is TRBV18, the J gene TRBJ1-1; D gene ambiguous. The chain's CDR3 is CASSPQVNTEAFF. Written as DNA, the CDR3 is TGTGCCAGCTCACCACAAGTGAACACTGAAGCTTTCTTT.